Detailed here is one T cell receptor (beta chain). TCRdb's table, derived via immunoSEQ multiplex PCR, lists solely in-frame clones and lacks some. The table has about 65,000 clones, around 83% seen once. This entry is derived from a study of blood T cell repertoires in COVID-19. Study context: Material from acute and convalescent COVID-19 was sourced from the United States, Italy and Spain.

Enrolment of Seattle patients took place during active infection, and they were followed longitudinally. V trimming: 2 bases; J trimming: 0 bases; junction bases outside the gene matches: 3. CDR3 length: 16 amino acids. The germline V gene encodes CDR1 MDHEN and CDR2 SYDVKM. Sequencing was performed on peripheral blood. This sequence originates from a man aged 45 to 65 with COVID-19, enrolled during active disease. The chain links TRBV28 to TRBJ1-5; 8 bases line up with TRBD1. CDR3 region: CASSLRTGYSNQPQHF. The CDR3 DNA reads TGTGCCAGCAGTTTACGGACAGGGTATAGCAATCAGCCCCAGCATTTT.